Sequencing of this T cell receptor (beta chain) was carried out in a study of CD8 T cells in Susac syndrome. As for the study in general: Susac syndrome patients were untreated, on corticosteroids with some adding intravenous immunoglobulin, or on intravenous immunoglobulin only. General study results and limits: The CD4+ T cell repertoires in Susac syndrome did not show any clonal expansion.

As for this clonotype: The antigen remains unidentified.

The T cells that were sequenced for TCR beta were CD8+ and CD4+ cells from blood. With random hexamers, roughly 0.45 to 1 ug RNA was reverse transcribed. An immunoSEQ multiplex PCR amplified TCR beta CDR3 over 54 Vbeta and 13 Jbeta. MiXCR, applied by TCRdb to the immunoSEQ multiplex PCR reads, yields one record per CDR3 protein. Of about 180,000 distinct CDR3 sequences listed, over 90% were seen once; the top ten hold 0.095% to 0.1%. CDR3 length: 13 residues. Germline loops: CDR1 GTSNPN, CDR2 SVGIG (reference sequence). Trimming removed 3 bases at V and 2 bases at J, with 11 bases between. The chain links TRBV30 to TRBJ2-7; unclear D gene. Sequenced material: CD4+ T cells from PBMCs. This receptor was obtained from a human donor with Susac syndrome. This CDR3 is CAWRKGGAYEQYF. The CDR3 nucleotides are TGTGCCTGGAGGAAGGGCGGCGCCTACGAGCAGTACTTC.